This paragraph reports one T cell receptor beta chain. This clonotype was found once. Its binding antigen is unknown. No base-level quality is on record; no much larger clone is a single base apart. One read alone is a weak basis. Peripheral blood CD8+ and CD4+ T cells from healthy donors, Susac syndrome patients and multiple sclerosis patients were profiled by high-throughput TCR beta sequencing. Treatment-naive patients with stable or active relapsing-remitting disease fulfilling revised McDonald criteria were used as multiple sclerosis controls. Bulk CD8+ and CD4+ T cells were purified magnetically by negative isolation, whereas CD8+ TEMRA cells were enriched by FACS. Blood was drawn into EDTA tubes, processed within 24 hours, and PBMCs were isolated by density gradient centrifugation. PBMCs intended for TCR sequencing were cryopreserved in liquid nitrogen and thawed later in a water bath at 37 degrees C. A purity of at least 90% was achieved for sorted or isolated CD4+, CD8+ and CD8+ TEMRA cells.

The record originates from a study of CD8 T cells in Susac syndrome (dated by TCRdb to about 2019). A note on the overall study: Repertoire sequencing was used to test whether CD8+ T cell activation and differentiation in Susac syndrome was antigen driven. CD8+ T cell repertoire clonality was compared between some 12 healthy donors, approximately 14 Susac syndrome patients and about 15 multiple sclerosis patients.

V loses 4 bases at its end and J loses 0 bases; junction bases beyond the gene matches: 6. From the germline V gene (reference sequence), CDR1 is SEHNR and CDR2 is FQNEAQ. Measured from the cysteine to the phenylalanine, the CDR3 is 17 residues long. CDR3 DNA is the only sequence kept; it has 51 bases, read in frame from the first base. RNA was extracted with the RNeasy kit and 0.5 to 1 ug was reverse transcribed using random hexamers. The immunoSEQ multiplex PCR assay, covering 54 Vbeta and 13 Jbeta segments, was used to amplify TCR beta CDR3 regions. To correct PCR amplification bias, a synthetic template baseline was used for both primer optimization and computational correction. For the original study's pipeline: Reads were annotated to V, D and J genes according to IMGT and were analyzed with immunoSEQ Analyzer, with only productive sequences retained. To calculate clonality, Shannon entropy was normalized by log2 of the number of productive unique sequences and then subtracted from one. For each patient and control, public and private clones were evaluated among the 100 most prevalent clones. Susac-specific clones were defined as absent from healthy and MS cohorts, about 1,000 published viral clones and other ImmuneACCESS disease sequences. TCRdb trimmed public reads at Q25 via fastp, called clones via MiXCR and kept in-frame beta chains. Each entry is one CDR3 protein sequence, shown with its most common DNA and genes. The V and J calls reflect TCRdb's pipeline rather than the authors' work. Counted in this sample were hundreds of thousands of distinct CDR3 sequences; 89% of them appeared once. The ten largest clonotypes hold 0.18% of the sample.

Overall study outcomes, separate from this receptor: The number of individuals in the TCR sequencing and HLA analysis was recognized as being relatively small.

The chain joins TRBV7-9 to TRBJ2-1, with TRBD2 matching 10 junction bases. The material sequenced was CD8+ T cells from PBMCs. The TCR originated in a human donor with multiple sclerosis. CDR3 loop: CASSSPTSGPSYNEQFF. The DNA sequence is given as TGTGCCAGCAGCTCCCCGACTAGCGGGCCCTCCTACAATGAGCAGTTCTTC.